The rows below give T cell receptor beta chains drawn from one sample of a study of T cells after yellow fever vaccination. TCRdb re-called the 5' RACE reads through MiXCR, storing one row per CDR3 protein. The sample holds 500,000 to 700,000 distinct CDR3 sequences, 15% to 20% seen once. The sequences come from PBMCs, collected 15 days after the yellow fever booster vaccination. The receptors were gathered from a man aged 25-45 years who received the YFV17D yellow fever vaccine. CDR3s include the opening cysteine and the closing phenylalanine or tryptophan. Fields, in order: clone size, V gene, D gene, J gene, CDR3 protein, CDR3 DNA. The D gene is left open where the match is weak. Clone size is given for some rows only: seen once, a few or many times, or a class if the clone is expanded.

few	TRBV7-2	NA	TRBJ2-4	CASSLALGFKTYKNIQYF	TGTGCCAGCAGCTTAGCCCTAGGGTTTAAGACATACAAAAACATTCAGTACTTC
NA	TRBV6-1	TRBD1	TRBJ2-4	CASKGGQAKNIQYF	TGTGCCAGCAAGGGGGGACAGGCGAAAAACATTCAGTACTTC
NA	TRBV25-1	NA	TRBJ2-1	CASSDGLNEQFF	TGTGCCAGCAGTGATGGCCTCAATGAGCAGTTCTTC
NA	TRBV10-2	NA	TRBJ2-1	CASRATGLHEQFF	TGCGCCAGCAGGGCTACAGGGCTCCATGAGCAGTTCTTC
NA	TRBV5-1	TRBD2	TRBJ2-1	CASSVGLAVEQFF	TGCGCCAGCAGCGTGGGACTAGCGGTTGAGCAGTTCTTC
NA	TRBV23-1	NA	TRBJ2-7	CASSHSDWSSYEQYF	TGCGCCAGCAGTCACTCCGACTGGAGCTCCTACGAGCAGTACTTC
NA	TRBV7-2	TRBD2	TRBJ2-7	CASSWTSGYSYEQYF	TGTGCCAGCAGCTGGACTAGCGGATACTCCTACGAGCAGTACTTC
NA	TRBV5-5	TRBD1	TRBJ1-1	CASRPTGSWTEAFF	TGTGCCAGCAGACCGACAGGGAGCTGGACTGAAGCTTTCTTT
few	TRBV20-1	NA	TRBJ1-1	CSAREDTGGAFF	TGCAGTGCTAGAGAGGACACGGGGGGAGCTTTCTTT
NA	TRBV29-1	TRBD2	TRBJ2-2	CSVLRATSGGGELFF	TGCAGCGTTCTTCGAGCTACTAGCGGAGGCGGGGAGCTGTTTTTT
NA	TRBV7-2	TRBD1	TRBJ2-1	CASSSRTGIEQFF	TGTGCCAGCAGCTCCCGGACAGGGATTGAGCAGTTCTTC
many	TRBV7-2	NA	TRBJ1-1	CASSLGYGTEAFF	TGTGCCAGCAGCTTAGGATACGGAACTGAAGCTTTCTTT
many	TRBV11-2	TRBD2	TRBJ2-1	CASSLGLAGIEQFF	TGTGCCAGCAGCTTAGGACTAGCGGGAATTGAGCAGTTCTTC
NA	TRBV5-1	TRBD2	TRBJ2-7	CASSTLAGIDEQYF	TGCGCCAGCAGCACTCTAGCGGGGATCGACGAGCAGTACTTC
few	TRBV20-1	TRBD2	TRBJ2-1	CSATRLAGGNNEQFF	TGCAGTGCTACCCGACTAGCGGGAGGTAACAATGAGCAGTTCTTC
NA	TRBV12-3/TRBV12-4	NA	TRBJ2-7	CASSSHRAGEQYF	TGTGCCAGCAGTTCTCACAGGGCGGGAGAGCAGTACTTC
few	TRBV7-2	NA	TRBJ2-2	CASSANRVGTGELFF	TGTGCCAGCAGCGCAAACAGGGTGGGCACCGGGGAGCTGTTTTTT
NA	TRBV7-9	TRBD1	TRBJ1-2	CASSLVGQGDYGYTF	TGTGCCAGCAGCTTAGTTGGACAGGGGGACTATGGCTACACCTTC
once	TRBV30	TRBD2	TRBJ2-2	CAWAGTSGRTGELFF	TGTGCCTGGGCCGGGACTAGCGGGAGAACCGGGGAGCTGTTTTTT
NA	TRBV11-1	NA	TRBJ2-1	CASSSLWGATPRRYNEQFF	TGTGCCAGCAGCTCCCTCTGGGGGGCTACCCCGCGCCGCTACAATGAGCAGTTCTTC
NA	TRBV2	NA	TRBJ2-5	CATASVAGETQYF	TGTGCCACAGCATCGGTCGCAGGGGAGACCCAGTACTTC
few	TRBV6-2/TRBV6-3	TRBD1	TRBJ2-7	CASSLTNRGRSYEQYF	TGTGCCAGCAGTTTAACGAACAGGGGAAGGAGCTACGAGCAGTACTTC
few	TRBV18	NA	TRBJ2-5	CASSPRDNLRETQYF	TGTGCCAGCTCACCCCGGGACAACCTTAGAGAGACCCAGTACTTC
NA	TRBV7-2	NA	TRBJ2-7	CASSFDPTGAGNEQYF	TGTGCCAGCAGCTTTGACCCCACAGGGGCGGGAAACGAGCAGTACTTC
NA	TRBV29-1	TRBD1	TRBJ1-3	CSATGGGGNTIYF	TGCAGCGCGACAGGGGGCGGTGGAAACACCATATATTTT
NA	TRBV10-3	TRBD2	TRBJ2-2	CAIEPGGRALAGELFF	TGTGCCATCGAACCGGGCGGGAGGGCGCTAGCCGGGGAGCTGTTTTTT
many	TRBV18	TRBD1	TRBJ2-3	CASSPPRQGGTDTQYF	TGTGCCAGCTCACCCCCCCGACAGGGAGGCACAGATACGCAGTATTTT
NA	TRBV28	NA	TRBJ2-1	CASSFLVNEQFF	TGTGCCAGCAGTTTTTTGGTCAATGAGCAGTTCTTC
few	TRBV10-3	NA	TRBJ1-5	CAISELPQRGNQPQHF	TGTGCCATCAGTGAGTTACCGCAAAGGGGCAATCAGCCCCAGCATTTT
NA	TRBV19	NA	TRBJ2-2	CASSIGPLDTGELFF	TGTGCCAGTAGTATAGGCCCCCTGGACACCGGGGAGCTGTTTTTT
NA	TRBV25-1	NA	TRBJ2-7	CASSDDRTSGYEQYF	TGTGCCAGCAGTGATGACCGGACATCGGGCTACGAGCAGTACTTC
NA	TRBV6-1	NA	TRBJ2-7	CASTKGSGGYYEQYF	TGTGCCAGCACCAAGGGGTCGGGGGGCTACTACGAGCAGTACTTC
many	TRBV29-1	NA	TRBJ1-1	CSVTRGNTEAFF	TGCAGCGTGACGAGGGGGAACACTGAAGCTTTCTTT
few	TRBV20-1	TRBD1	TRBJ1-2	CSATAGQLYGYTF	TGCAGTGCTACTGCGGGACAGCTCTATGGCTACACCTTC
NA	TRBV6-1	TRBD2	TRBJ2-3	CASSDSGTYTDTQYF	TGTGCCAGCAGTGATAGCGGGACGTACACAGATACGCAGTATTTT
NA	TRBV20-1	NA	TRBJ2-5	CSARWQQETQYF	TGCAGTGCTAGATGGCAGCAAGAGACCCAGTACTTC
NA	TRBV18	NA	TRBJ2-1	CASSHDFGTSYNEQFF	TGTGCCAGCTCACACGACTTTGGGACCTCCTACAATGAGCAGTTCTTC
NA	TRBV11-3	NA	TRBJ2-1	CASGLDLAGAIGKAERGNEQFF	TGTGCCAGCGGCTTAGACCTCGCAGGGGCGATTGGCAAAGCGGAGCGGGGCAATGAGCAGTTCTTC
many	TRBV20-1	NA	TRBJ2-4	CSAREATRIGNIQYF	TGCAGTGCTCGAGAGGCGACACGGATCGGTAACATTCAGTACTTC
few	TRBV5-1	NA	TRBJ2-7	CASTLGQGLVFDEQYF	TGCGCCAGCACACTTGGGCAGGGCCTAGTATTTGACGAGCAGTACTTC
NA	TRBV5-4	TRBD1	TRBJ2-1	CASSSGQQQFF	TGTGCCAGCAGCTCGGGACAGCAGCAGTTCTTC